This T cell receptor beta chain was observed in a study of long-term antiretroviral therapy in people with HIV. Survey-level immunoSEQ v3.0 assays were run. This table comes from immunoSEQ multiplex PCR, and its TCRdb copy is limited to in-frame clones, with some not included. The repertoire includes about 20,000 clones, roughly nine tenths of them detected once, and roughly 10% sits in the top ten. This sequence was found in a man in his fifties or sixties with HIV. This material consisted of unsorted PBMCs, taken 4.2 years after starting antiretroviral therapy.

The CDR3 protein is CASSPGQGRGEKLFF. CDR3 bases: TGTGCCAGCAGCCCGGGTCAGGGAAGGGGTGAAAAACTGTTTTTT. The J gene is TRBJ1-4, the V gene TRBV5-8, with D possibly matching TRBD1 (5 bases). Germline CDR1 reads SGHTS; CDR2 reads YDEGEE. This CDR3 has 15 amino acids. V lost 4 bases, J lost 7 bases, and 17 bases lay in between. Full variable domain (missing parts from reference TRBV5-8 and TRBJ1-4): EAGVTQSPTHLIKTRGQQATLRCSPISGHTSVYWYQQALGLGLQFLLWYDEGEERNRGNFPPRFSGRQFPNYSSELNVNALELEDSALYLCASSPGQGRGEKLFFGSGTQLSVL.